What follows are 29 T cell receptor beta chains derived from one specimen sequenced in a study of T cells in Graves' hyperthyroidism and ophthalmopathy. RNA transcripts yielded amplified TCR beta CDR3 regions. TCR CDR3 underwent first-round RT-PCR with the HTBI primer set. TCRdb re-called the multiplex PCR reads with MiXCR, one entry per CDR3 protein. The table lists a few hundred thousand distinct CDR3 sequences, about 17% of them singletons, with about 41% in the top ten. Sequences were obtained from blood. These receptors were obtained from a middle-aged man with Graves' hyperthyroidism.

The chain joins TRBV29-1 to TRBJ2-7, with 9 bases aligning to TRBD1. The V gene's germline CDR1 is SQVTM and CDR2 ANQGSEA. The CDR3 totals 13 residues. J lost 7 bases, V lost 4 bases, and 8 bases had no gene match. This CDR3 is CSVAQGALEEQYF. The CDR3 region has the DNA TGCAGCGTTGCACAGGGGGCTTTAGAAGAGCAGTACTTC.

V and J are TRBV19 and TRBJ1-5; D uncertain. Looked up from germline, CDR1 is LNHDA and CDR2 is SQIVND (reference sequence). Trimming stripped 9 bases from V and 2 bases from J, with 17 bases between. The CDR3 has 15 amino acids. The chain's CDR3 is CASTHVGWGNQPQHF. CDR3 in DNA: TGTGCCAGCACCCACGTGGGTTGGGGCAATCAGCCCCAGCATTTT.

The chain carries TRBV20-1 and TRBJ2-3; 8 bases align to TRBD1. The CDR3 is 15 amino acids. Losses at the gene ends were 3 bases for V and 4 bases for J; bases not matched to a gene: 9. Germline V gives CDR1 DFQATT, CDR2 SNEGSKA (reference sequence). CDR3 protein: CSASSDRGFSDTQYF. The CDR3 region has the DNA TGCAGTGCTAGCTCCGACAGGGGATTCTCAGATACGCAGTATTTT.

This clonotype was found a few times. CDR3 DNA sequence: TGTGCCATCAGTGTAGGACAGGGGGCGGACACTGAAGCTTTCTTT. Protein product: CAISVGQGADTEAFF. The V call is TRBV10-3, the J call TRBJ1-1, with 11 bases aligning to TRBD1. V was clipped by 4 bases and J by 3 bases; unmatched bases: 4. In germline, CDR1 is ENHRY, CDR2 SYGVKD. This CDR3 comprises 15 residues.

The genes are TRBV9 and TRBJ1-1; D is unclear. The CDR3 runs 11 residues. Germline V gives CDR1 SGDLS, CDR2 YYNGEE. Trimming took 4 bases from V and 6 from J, leaving 7 bases between them. As DNA, the CDR3 is TGTGCCAGCAGCCCGATGGCTGAAGCTTTCTTT. It specifies CASSPMAEAFF.

This clonotype was seen at least ten times. The chain combines TRBV27 with TRBJ1-4; possibly TRBD1 for D (5 bases). Germline V gene sequence: CDR1 MNHEY, CDR2 SMNVEV (reference sequence). Deletions cut 6 bases from V and 5 bases from J, with 19 bases between. This CDR3 has 16 amino acids. The CDR3 region is CASRPYRRGTNEKLFF. Here the CDR3 DNA reads TGTGCCAGCAGACCTTATAGGAGGGGTACAAATGAAAAACTGTTTTTT.

This clonotype showed up many times. J is TRBJ2-1 and V is TRBV29-1; no clear D. The CDR3 runs to 15 residues. Per the germline V gene, CDR1 is SQVTM and CDR2 is ANQGSEA. V lost 7 bases and J lost 2, with 18 bases in between. The CDR3 loop is CSALLAVRAYNEQFF. DNA of the CDR3: TGCAGCGCCCTGTTGGCCGTTAGGGCCTACAATGAGCAGTTCTTC.

The table lists this clonotype with many counts. J is TRBJ2-2 and V is TRBV11-1; 8 nucleotides line up with TRBD1. CDR1 is SGHAT and CDR2 is FQDESV in the germline V gene (reference sequence). With 1 base clipped from V and 4 bases from J, the junction kept 2 bases outside the gene matches. CDR3 length: 15 amino acids. CDR3 protein: CASSLGTGLTGELFF. In nucleotides, the CDR3 is TGTGCCAGCAGCTTAGGGACAGGGCTCACCGGGGAGCTGTTTTTT.

This clonotype was counted a single time. It may be a read error: a sequence one base away is much more abundant. The chain carries TRBV30 and TRBJ1-1, with 12 bases lining up with TRBD1. The CDR3 is 16 residues long. Germline CDR1 is GTSNPN and CDR2 is SVGIG (reference sequence). The DNA for the CDR3 is TGTGCCTGGAGTGGCGGACGGGACAGGGGGCGCGGTGAAGCTTCCTTT. As protein: CAWSGGRDRGRGEASF.

This clonotype was seen ten or more times. The V and J genes are TRBV5-1 and TRBJ2-1; 10 nucleotides agree with TRBD2. V gave up 0 bases and J gave up 1 base; unmatched junction bases: 7. The germline V gene has CDR1 SGHRS and CDR2 YFSETQ. The length of the CDR3 is 18 residues. CDR3 protein: CASSLVGGLALSYNEQFF. The CDR3 coding sequence is TGCGCCAGCAGCTTGGTGGGGGGACTAGCGTTGTCCTACAATGAGCAGTTCTTC.

The sample holds many counts of this clonotype. The V gene is TRBV7-2, the J gene TRBJ2-3; D perhaps matches TRBD2 (5 bases). Germline V gene lookup returns CDR1 SGHTA and CDR2 FQGNSA. V was clipped by 4 bases and J by 6 bases, with 17 bases between them. CDR3 length: 15 residues. This CDR3 is CASSSRRPPGDTQYF. The CDR3 DNA reads as TGTGCCAGCAGCTCTCGCCGTCCCCCGGGGGATACGCAGTATTTT.

This clonotype turned up a few times. The chain employs TRBV7-3 and TRBJ2-3, with TRBD2 matching over 14 bases. There are 17 residues in the CDR3. With V trimmed by 6 bases and J by 0 bases, 5 bases remained unmatched. Germline CDR1 SGHTA, CDR2 FQGTGA. The CDR3 sequence is CASRRGLAGGSTDTQYF. CDR3 coding DNA: TGTGCCAGCAGAAGAGGACTAGCGGGGGGTAGCACAGATACGCAGTATTTT.

This clonotype has ten or more counts. V is TRBV2 and J is TRBJ2-2; possibly TRBD2 for D (6 bases). There are 17 residues in the CDR3. Germline V gene lookup returns CDR1 SNHLY and CDR2 FYNNEI. Trimming removed 4 bases at V and 0 bases at J, with 15 bases between. This CDR3 is CASSGGPGDPNTGELFF. In DNA, the CDR3 is TGTGCCAGCAGTGGCGGTCCGGGGGACCCGAACACCGGGGAGCTGTTTTTT.

This clonotype was counted at least ten times. The chain recombines TRBV12-3 or TRBV12-4 with TRBJ2-7, with 9 bases matching TRBD1. The CDR3 is made up of 14 amino acids. Trimming took 4 bases from V and 3 from J; bases not matched to a gene: 4. CDR3 DNA: TGTGCCAGCAGTTCGGGACAGGGTGGCTACGAGCAGTACTTC. This codes for CASSSGQGGYEQYF.

In its sample, this clonotype was seen many times. The gene calls are TRBV28 and TRBJ1-1; D might be TRBD1 (5 bases). V lost 6 bases, J lost 4 bases, and 15 bases lay in between. CDR1 MDHEN and CDR2 SYDVKM come from the germline V gene. This CDR3 region has 14 residues. The CDR3 DNA is TGTGCCAGCAGCAAACCCGGGGGTGCCACTGAAGCTTTCTTT. Amino acid sequence: CASSKPGGATEAFF. The variable domain in full, completed from reference TRBV28 and TRBJ1-1, reads DVKVTQSSRYLVKRTGEKVFLECVQDMDHENMFWYRQDPGLGLRLIYFSYDVKMKEKGDIPEGYSVSREKKERFSLILESASTNQTSMYLCASSKPGGATEAFFGQGTRLTVV.

This clonotype showed up many times. A much larger clone sits a single nucleotide away, making a read error possible. This sequence joins TRBV7-2 and TRBJ1-5; perhaps TRBD1 as D (6 bases). Germline CDR1 reads SGHTA; CDR2 reads FQGNSA. The ends were cut back, 2 bases at V and 9 bases at J, with 11 bases in the middle. This CDR3 is built from 13 residues. The CDR3 loop is CASSLNRDPPQHF. CDR3 coding DNA: TGTGCCAGCAGCTTAAACAGGGATCCGCCCCAGCATTTT.

The sample holds many counts of this clonotype. The V call is TRBV6-1, the J call TRBJ1-2; 9 bases agree with TRBD1. In germline, CDR1 is MNHNS, CDR2 SASEGT. CDR3 size: 19 residues. After removal of 4 bases from V and 3 bases from J, the junction contained 18 bases not matched to a gene. The CDR3 DNA reads as TGTGCCAGCAGTGCCCTTCGCGCCGGGGGGACAGGGACAGACTATGGCTACACCTTC. It is translated as CASSALRAGGTGTDYGYTF.

The table lists this clonotype with many counts. The chain employs TRBV28 and TRBJ2-7, with a possible D match to TRBD1 (6 bases). CDR1 MDHEN and CDR2 SYDVKM come from the germline V gene. Trimming stripped 4 bases from V and 3 bases from J, with 13 bases between. This CDR3 contains 14 residues. In DNA form, the CDR3 reads TGTGCCAGCAGTTCTACAGGGAGAAGCTACGAGCAGTACTTC. It encodes CASSSTGRSYEQYF.

There are many counts of this clonotype. The chain couples TRBV7-9 to TRBJ1-6; 7 nucleotides align to TRBD1. Germline CDR1 SEHNR, CDR2 FQNEAQ (reference sequence). This CDR3 region has 14 residues. Losses at the gene ends were 4 bases for V and 7 bases for J; bases not matched to a gene: 4. This CDR3 is CASSYGTANSPLHF. For the CDR3, the DNA is TGTGCCAGCAGCTACGGGACAGCAAATTCACCCCTCCACTTT. The whole variable domain, remainder taken from reference TRBV7-9 and TRBJ1-6, is DTGVSQNPRHKITKRGQNVTFRCDPISEHNRLYWYRQTLGQGPEFLTYFQNEAQLEKSRLLSDRFSAERPKGSFSTLEIQRTEQGDSAMYLCASSYGTANSPLHFGNGTRLTVT.

Many counts were recorded for this clonotype. V and J are TRBV30 and TRBJ1-1, with TRBD1 as a possible D gene (6 bases). The CDR3 is 13 residues long. Germline-derived CDR1 and CDR2 are GTSNPN and SVGIG (reference sequence). V dropped 2 bases and J dropped 3 bases, with 10 bases sitting between them. The chain's CDR3 is CAWSTTGHTEAFF. The CDR3, as DNA: TGTGCCTGGAGTACCACAGGGCACACTGAAGCTTTCTTT.

This clonotype was picked up many times. The chain has TRBV20-1 and TRBJ2-5; 16 bases align to TRBD2. The CDR3 covers 15 residues. The germline CDR1 and CDR2 sequences are DFQATT and SNEGSKA (reference sequence). V was clipped by 2 bases and J by 9 bases; unmatched bases: 6. CDR3 protein: CSARWGLAGGRAQYF. In DNA form, the CDR3 reads TGCAGTGCTAGATGGGGACTAGCGGGGGGGCGCGCCCAGTACTTC.

J is TRBJ2-3 and V is TRBV20-1; a weak D match, TRBD2 (7 bases). CDR3 length: 13 residues. V gave up 4 bases and J gave up 8 bases, with 16 bases separating them. Germline CDR1 DFQATT, CDR2 SNEGSKA (reference sequence). The DNA for the CDR3 is TGCAGTGCTACGGGGAGGGGGTGGGGTACGCAGTATTTT. It specifies CSATGRGWGTQYF.

This clonotype was counted ten times or more. The chain combines TRBV11-2 with TRBJ2-7; D not certain. V shed 1 base and J shed 8 bases, with 9 bases lying between them. From germline, CDR1 is SGHAT and CDR2 FQNNGV. The CDR3 consists of 12 residues. CDR3 region: CASSLVFGQQYF. Written as DNA, the CDR3 is TGTGCCAGCAGCTTAGTATTTGGACAGCAGTACTTC. Variable domain in full (rest from reference TRBV11-2 and TRBJ2-7): EAGVAQSPRYKIIEKRQSVAFWCNPISGHATLYWYQQILGQGPKLLIQFQNNGVVDDSQLPKDRFSAERLKGVDSTLKIQPAKLEDSAVYLCASSLVFGQQYFGPGTRLTVT.

This clonotype was counted only a few times. The V and J genes are TRBV7-9 and TRBJ1-3, with no clear D. Germline assignment: CDR1 SEHNR and CDR2 FQNEAQ (reference sequence). V was shortened by 3 bases and J by 2 bases, with 5 bases between the two germline ends. The CDR3 spans 13 residues. The CDR3 is CASSFVPGNTIYF. The CDR3 DNA sequence: TGTGCCAGCAGCTTTGTCCCTGGAAACACCATATATTTT.

This clonotype turned up a few times. This sequence joins TRBV3-1 and TRBJ1-1; no clear D gene. The CDR3 has 13 residues. Germline CDR1 LGHDT, CDR2 YNNKEL (reference sequence). V shed 4 bases and J shed 9 bases, with 15 bases lying between them. The CDR3 DNA sequence: TGTGCCAGCAGCCTTTCCGACCGTAACAAAGCTTTCTTT. Its protein is CASSLSDRNKAFF.

This clonotype was observed many times. V gene TRBV3-1 combines with J gene TRBJ2-1; TRBD2 agrees at 13 bases. CDR3 size: 16 residues. V lost 7 bases to trimming and J lost 10 bases; unmatched junction nucleotides: 13. Germline V gives CDR1 LGHDT, CDR2 YNNKEL (reference sequence). CDR3 in amino acids: CASKRIGTSGIPEQFF. CDR3 coding DNA: TGTGCCAGCAAAAGGATAGGGACTAGCGGGATCCCCGAGCAGTTCTTC.

The sample holds a few counts of this clonotype. CDR3 coding DNA: TGTGCCATCAGTGCTAGGGCAGGCGTTGAACCTGGAAACACCATATATTTT. Protein sequence: CAISARAGVEPGNTIYF. V and J are TRBV10-3 and TRBJ1-3; D is uncertain. The CDR3 totals 17 residues. V lost 4 bases and J 2 bases, leaving 18 bases between the germline ends. Germline V lookup: CDR1 ENHRY, CDR2 SYGVKD.

This clonotype has just a few counts. Here the CDR3 DNA reads TGTGCCACCAGCAGACCTGGGACAGGGGGCAATCAGCCCCAGCATTTT. Encoded protein: CATSRPGTGGNQPQHF. The chain joins TRBV15 to TRBJ1-5, with 10 bases lining up with TRBD1. The CDR3 contains 16 residues. From germline, CDR1 is LNHNV and CDR2 YYDKDF (reference sequence). The J segment lost 2 bases and the V segment lost 2 bases, leaving 3 bases of the junction unmatched.

The gene calls are TRBV11-1 and TRBJ2-1; 10 nucleotides agree with TRBD1. CDR1 and CDR2 from the germline V gene are SGHAT and FQDESV (reference sequence). This CDR3 is 19 amino acids long. V lost 4 bases, J lost 5 bases, and 17 bases stayed unmatched. CDR3 residues: CASSSPTGGGIKANNEQFF. CDR3 DNA: TGTGCCAGCAGCTCCCCGACAGGGGGCGGCATTAAAGCTAACAATGAGCAGTTCTTC.